This passage covers 27 T cell receptor beta chains from one sample sequenced in a study of lung T cells in sarcoidosis with Löfgren's syndrome. A single record per CDR3 protein comes from TCRdb applying MiXCR to the reads. This sample has approximately 20,000 distinct CDR3 sequences, with 21% found just once. Sequenced material: CD4+ T cells from bronchoalveolar lavage. The receptors here all came from a human donor with sarcoidosis (Löfgren's syndrome or another form), or a control subject (not recorded which).

Note on this clonotype: This could be a read error, since a much larger clone is one nucleotide away. The gene calls are TRBV5-1 and TRBJ2-1, with a tentative D call TRBD2 (5 bases). The CDR3 runs to 13 residues. Germline assignment: CDR1 SGHRS and CDR2 YFSETQ. This CDR3 is CASGLGAGDEQFF. For the CDR3, the DNA is TGCGCCAGCGGCTTGGGAGCCGGCGATGAGCAGTTCTTC.

This clonotype has just a few counts. The chain links TRBV3-1 to TRBJ1-4, with D uncertain. The CDR3 consists of 13 residues. The germline CDR1 and CDR2 sequences are LGHDT and YNNKEL (reference sequence). V was clipped by 10 bases and J by 5 bases, with 14 bases between them. DNA for the CDR3: TGTGCCACCTCCCTTGCGCGAAATGAAAAACTGTTTTTT. As protein: CATSLARNEKLFF.

A note on this clonotype: At one end, the junction sequence differs from germline, possibly due to a read error. The genes are TRBV20-1 and TRBJ1-4; TRBD1 is a possible D gene (6 bases). Germline-derived CDR1 and CDR2 are DFQATT and SNEGSKA (reference sequence). This CDR3 contains 14 residues. CDR3 in amino acids: CSAREGQQDEKLLF. CDR3 DNA sequence: TGCAGTGCTAGAGAGGGACAACAGGATGAAAAACTGCTTTTT.

This clonotype has at least ten counts. CDR3 amino acids: CASYKGRVQNTGELFF. The CDR3 nucleotides read TGTGCCAGCTACAAGGGAAGGGTGCAGAACACCGGGGAGCTGTTTTTT. The genes are TRBV28 and TRBJ2-2; D remains unclear. Deletions cut 8 bases from V and 1 base from J, with 17 bases between. The CDR3 is 16 amino acids. Germline V gene sequence: CDR1 MDHEN, CDR2 SYDVKM.

Turning to this clonotype: The conserved phenylalanine or tryptophan is not found at the CDR3 terminus, so this likely reflects a read error. The chain couples TRBV7-9 to TRBJ2-1; D may be TRBD1 (6 bases). The germline V gene has CDR1 SEHNR and CDR2 FQNEAQ (reference sequence). The CDR3 extends over 18 amino acids. The CDR3 here is CTSSSRGTGTSSYNEQFS. In nucleotides, the CDR3 is TGTACCAGCAGCTCCAGGGGTACCGGGACAAGCTCCTACAATGAGCAGTTCTCC.

The gene calls are TRBV5-8 and TRBJ2-2; TRBD2 might be the D (6 bases). The length of the CDR3 is 18 residues. Trimming stripped 2 bases from V and 1 base from J, with 18 bases between. Per the germline V gene, CDR1 is SGHTS and CDR2 is YDEGEE. DNA of the CDR3: TGTGCCAGCAGCTTATCACTTTCGGGGGAACTGAACACCGGGGAGCTGTTTTTT. Residues: CASSLSLSGELNTGELFF. The variable domain in full, completed from reference TRBV5-8 and TRBJ2-2, reads EAGVTQSPTHLIKTRGQQATLRCSPISGHTSVYWYQQALGLGLQFLLWYDEGEERNRGNFPPRFSGRQFPNYSSELNVNALELEDSALYLCASSLSLSGELNTGELFFGEGSRLTVL.

This clonotype is classed as medium-sized. This chain uses TRBV20-1 with TRBJ2-1; D is unresolved. The germline V gene encodes CDR1 DFQATT and CDR2 SNEGSKA (reference sequence). The CDR3 extends over 15 amino acids. Trimming removed 1 base from V and 4 bases from J, with 14 bases in between. The CDR3 here is CSARAPLIRYNEQFF. CDR3 DNA sequence: TGCAGTGCTAGAGCCCCCCTGATACGATACAATGAGCAGTTCTTC.

In this sample, this clonotype is medium-sized. The chain uses TRBV7-9 and TRBJ2-5; TRBD2 aligns across 12 bases. V lost 5 bases, J lost 2 bases, and 9 bases stayed unmatched. Looked up from germline, CDR1 is SEHNR and CDR2 is FQNEAQ (reference sequence). This CDR3 region has 17 residues. The CDR3 bases are TGTGCCAGCAGCCCCCCTAGCGGGAGGGCAAAACAAGAGACCCAGTACTTC. Amino acid sequence: CASSPPSGRAKQETQYF. The entire variable domain, with the rest obtained from reference TRBV7-9 and TRBJ2-5, is as follows: DTGVSQNPRHKITKRGQNVTFRCDPISEHNRLYWYRQTLGQGPEFLTYFQNEAQLEKSRLLSDRFSAERPKGSFSTLEIQRTEQGDSAMYLCASSPPSGRAKQETQYFGPGTRLLVL.

Sample share makes this clonotype medium-sized. V gene TRBV20-1 combines with J gene TRBJ2-3, with a tentative D call TRBD2 (5 bases). The CDR3 spans 13 residues. The V end lost 5 bases, the J end lost 3 bases, and 12 bases lay between the germline ends. The germline V gene has CDR1 DFQATT and CDR2 SNEGSKA (reference sequence). Here the CDR3 reads CSAYEGRTDTQYF. In nucleotides, the CDR3 is TGCAGTGCTTACGAGGGCCGGACAGATACGCAGTATTTT.

About this clonotype itself: The conserved final phenylalanine or tryptophan is absent from the CDR3, which likely points to a read error. CDR3 nucleotide sequence: TGCGCCAGCAGCCAACGTATATTAAGGGGGAGTCGCTACGAGCAGTACTAC. Encoded protein: CASSQRILRGSRYEQYY. The chain has TRBV4-3 and TRBJ2-7, with D possibly being TRBD1 (6 bases). Trimming cost V 2 bases and J 3 bases, with 20 bases left between them. Germline CDR1 is LGHNA and CDR2 is YSLEER. This CDR3 comprises 17 residues.

This clonotype was picked up one time. This may stem from a read error, because a much larger clone lies one nucleotide away. This chain connects TRBV18 to TRBJ2-5, with TRBD1 matching 7 bases. The CDR3 has 13 amino acids. Trimming removed 4 bases from V and 4 bases from J; junction bases left unmatched: 3. The germline V gene has CDR1 KGHSH and CDR2 LQKENI. CDR3 amino acids: CASSQSGGETQYF. In DNA, the CDR3 is TGTGCCAGCTCACAATCAGGGGGAGAGACCCAGTACTTC.

This clonotype was found many times. The chain uses TRBV7-8 and TRBJ2-5; D unresolved. The CDR3 extends over 13 amino acids. Germline values: CDR1 SGHVS, CDR2 FQNEAQ. Trimming removed 4 bases from V and 3 bases from J, with 9 bases in between. The DNA for the CDR3 is TGTGCCAGCAGCTCCACGGCGAAAGAGACCCAGTACTTC. Translation: CASSSTAKETQYF.

The table lists this clonotype with a few counts. This clone may be a read error of a much larger clone one base away. This rearrangement joins TRBV7-2 to TRBJ2-3; D is uncertain. Germline V gene lookup returns CDR1 SGHTA and CDR2 FQGNSA. The CDR3 has 14 residues. This CDR3 reads CASSFRGSTDTRYF. The CDR3 DNA follows: TGTGCCAGCAGCTTCCGCGGCAGCACAGATACGCGGTATTTT. The entire variable domain, with the rest obtained from reference TRBV7-2 and TRBJ2-3, is as follows: GAGVSQSPSNKVTEKGKDVELRCDPISGHTALYWYRQSLGQGLEFLIYFQGNSAPDKSGLPSDRFSAERTGGSVSTLTIQRTQQEDSAVYLCASSFRGSTDTRYFGPGTRLTVL.

The chain carries TRBV11-3 and TRBJ2-1; 8 bases align to TRBD2. V was pared by 1 base and J by 9 bases, with 11 bases of the junction left unmatched. The CDR3 sequence is 16 residues long. Germline CDR1 is SGHNT and CDR2 is YENEEA. CDR3 nucleotide sequence: TGTGCCAGCAGCTTAGGGCTTAGCGGGAAGGGCAGTGAGCAGTTCTTC. Its protein is CASSLGLSGKGSEQFF. Supplemented by reference TRBV11-3 and TRBJ2-1, the full variable domain reads EAGVVQSPRYKIIEKKQPVAFWCNPISGHNTLYWYLQNLGQGPELLIRYENEEAVDDSQLPKDRFSAERLKGVDSTLKIQPAELGDSAVYLCASSLGLSGKGSEQFFGPGTRLTVL.

This clonotype was observed at least ten times. This chain connects TRBV7-9 to TRBJ1-1, with 7 bases lining up with TRBD1. The germline gives CDR1 SEHNR, CDR2 FQNEAQ (reference sequence). J was trimmed by 4 bases and V by 4 bases; bases with no gene match: 3. The CDR3 totals 13 residues. The CDR3 nucleotides read TGTGCCAGCAGCTCTCAGGGGGGCACTGAAGCTTTCTTT. Translation gives CASSSQGGTEAFF.

Concerning this clonotype: Just one base apart from a much larger clone, this may be a read error. The chain couples TRBV7-2 to TRBJ2-7; 7 bases are a match to TRBD2. Germline CDR1 and CDR2: SGHTA and FQGNSA. The CDR3 length is 15 residues. The CDR3 loop is CASSSSGQSSYEQCF. The DNA of the CDR3 is TGTGCCAGCAGCTCTAGCGGTCAAAGCTCCTACGAGCAGTGCTTC.

This clonotype has more than one count but fewer than ten. V gene TRBV7-8 combines with J gene TRBJ2-1; D gene uncertain. CDR1 and CDR2 from the germline V gene are SGHVS and FQNEAQ. The CDR3 is 13 residues long. With 1 base removed from V and 8 bases from J, the gap between germline ends came to 9 bases. The CDR3 loop is CASSLVPRHEQFF. In nucleotides, the CDR3 is TGTGCCAGCAGCTTAGTTCCGCGCCATGAGCAGTTCTTC.

V is TRBV29-1 and J is TRBJ1-1; TRBD1 aligns across 8 bases. CDR1 is SQVTM and CDR2 is ANQGSEA in the germline V gene. The V segment lost 5 bases and the J segment 3 bases; nucleotides outside the gene matches: 20. The CDR3 is 18 amino acids. The CDR3 sequence: CSVFSPLSSTGVYTEAFF. In DNA form, the CDR3 reads TGCAGCGTTTTTTCCCCCCTCAGTTCGACAGGGGTATACACTGAAGCTTTCTTT.

On this clonotype itself: A much more abundant neighbour one base away suggests this may be a read error. The chain recombines TRBV7-9 with TRBJ2-1, with 8 nucleotides matching TRBD1. The length of the CDR3 is 16 residues. Per germline, CDR1 SEHNR and CDR2 FQNEAQ (reference sequence). After removal of 5 bases from V and 1 base from J, the junction contained 7 bases not matched to a gene. This CDR3 reads CASSATGGRSYNEQFF. The CDR3 bases are TGTGCCAGCAGCGCCACAGGGGGTCGGTCCTACAATGAGCAGTTCTTC.

The gene calls are TRBV7-9 and TRBJ1-2; TRBD1 matches at 7 bases. Trimming cost V 0 bases and J 9 bases; bases outside gene matches: 7. Germline CDR1 is SEHNR and CDR2 is FQNEAQ (reference sequence). This CDR3 spans 14 amino acids. CDR3 sequence (DNA): TGTGCCAGCAGCTTAGCAGAGGGGGCGCGGAGCTACACCTTC. Translated, it gives CASSLAEGARSYTF.

This clonotype was found many times. The rearrangement uses TRBV20-1 and TRBJ1-4; D might be TRBD1 (6 bases). Trimming cost V 3 bases and J 8 bases, with 16 bases left between them. The CDR3 runs to 14 residues. The germline gives CDR1 DFQATT, CDR2 SNEGSKA (reference sequence). Here the CDR3 reads CSARKPGAREKLFF. CDR3 bases: TGCAGTGCTAGGAAGCCGGGGGCTCGAGAAAAACTGTTTTTT.

This clonotype is labeled as medium-sized. The genes are TRBV6-1 and TRBJ2-4; either TRBD1 or TRBD2 may supply D (5 bases each). This CDR3 has 17 amino acids. The germline V and J ends were trimmed by 4 bases and 5 bases, with 21 bases remaining between them. The germline V gene encodes CDR1 MNHNS and CDR2 SASEGT. In DNA, the CDR3 is TGTGCCAGCAGTGCTAACCGGGGCCTACGTCTACAAAACATTCAGTACTTC. Translated, it gives CASSANRGLRLQNIQYF.

This rearrangement joins TRBV4-3 to TRBJ2-7; a possible D gene is TRBD1 (6 bases). The V and J ends lost 4 bases and 4 bases respectively, with 14 bases between them. The CDR3 spans 14 residues. The germline V gene has CDR1 LGHNA and CDR2 YSLEER. CDR3 loop: CASSLQGQGYEQYF. CDR3 nucleotide sequence: TGCGCCAGCAGCCTTCAAGGGCAGGGGTACGAGCAGTACTTC.

Regarding this clonotype: A much more abundant neighbour one base away suggests this may be a read error. This rearrangement joins TRBV10-3 to TRBJ1-2; no clear D gene. This CDR3 is built from 12 residues. Germline V gene sequence: CDR1 ENHRY, CDR2 SYGVKD. CDR3 protein: CAISDFVYDYTF. The CDR3, as DNA: TGTGCCATCAGTGATTTTGTCTATGACTACACCTTC.

This clonotype is labeled as medium-sized. The J gene is TRBJ1-5, the V gene TRBV28, with a possible D match to TRBD1 (5 bases). The germline gives CDR1 MDHEN, CDR2 SYDVKM. There are 15 residues in the CDR3. V lost 2 bases, J lost 4 bases, and 12 bases lay in between. CDR3 loop: CASSLARRGNQPQHF. In DNA, the CDR3 is TGTGCCAGCAGTTTAGCTCGGAGGGGAAATCAGCCCCAGCATTTT.

The CDR3 DNA reads as TGTGCCAGTAGTATGCGGAGCAGGTTCGGGAATCAGCCCCAGCATTTT. Translated: CASSMRSRFGNQPQHF. This chain uses TRBV19 with TRBJ1-5, with D unresolved. CDR3 length: 16 residues. Trimming shortened V by 3 bases and J by 4 bases, and 16 bases separated the two germline ends. CDR1 is LNHDA, CDR2 SQIVND, per germline (reference sequence).

In this sample, this clonotype turned up many times. The genes are TRBV2 and TRBJ2-7, with unresolved D. Germline lookup yields CDR1 SNHLY and CDR2 FYNNEI. The CDR3 extends over 12 amino acids. The V end lost 6 bases, the J end lost 4 bases, and 10 bases lay between the germline ends. For the CDR3, the DNA is TGTGCCAGCAGCGTCAATATATACGAGCAGTACTTC. It yields the protein CASSVNIYEQYF.